Included here is one T cell receptor beta chain sequence, with context. Its cognate antigen is unknown. All of the sorted populations showed purity greater than 98%. CDR1 and CDR2 from the germline V gene are KGHSH and LQKENI. The CDR3 runs to 16 residues. V shed 0 bases, J shed 8 bases, and the junction held 12 bases outside the gene matches. The sample is drawn from a study of beta chain features in type 1 diabetes. Study-level background: Sorted cell examination encompassed approximately 110 million cells across all samples.

General study points: Unsettled here was the matter of whether HLA type influences TCRB rearrangement. Naive, central memory and regulatory TCRB repertoires appeared more similar among patients than healthy donors. In all four CD4+ subsets, TCRB CDR3 length was significantly, moderately reduced in type 1 diabetes.

Sequencing targeted expressed TCRB transcripts, as all isolated RNA had been reverse transcribed. Assay: immunoSEQ multiplex PCR; the TCRdb copy retains only in-frame clones and omits some. The top ten clones hold roughly 0.45% of a sample with around 150,000 clones, 9% to 12% of them seen once. What was sequenced was central memory CD4+ T cells from blood. The chain links TRBV18 to TRBJ1-2, with 7 bases aligning to TRBD1. The clonotype comes from a young man with type 1 diabetes. CDR3 coding DNA: TGTGCCAGCTCACCACCGTCTGCAGGGGGTGGGTTAGGCTACACCTTC. It yields the protein CASSPPSAGGGLGYTF.